Given below is one T cell receptor (beta chain) in context. This entry belongs to a study of shared clonotypes between healthy human individuals. Profiled with immunoSEQ multiplex PCR; TCRdb holds only in-frame clones, not every one. Of 600,000 to 800,000 clones listed, around 77% were seen once; the top ten hold around 1.8%. This sequence originates from a young woman in good health. Sample: memory CD4+ T cells sorted from blood. The subset is: CD45RA-negative fraction.

Here the CDR3 DNA reads TGTGCCAGCAGTTCCGGGACAGGGGTTTACGAGCAGTACTTC. As protein: CASSSGTGVYEQYF. V usage is TRBV5-4 and J usage is TRBJ2-7; 10 positions agree with TRBD1. The length of the CDR3 is 14 residues. The germline CDR1 and CDR2 sequences are SGHNT and YYREEE (reference sequence). V was clipped by 5 bases and J by 4 bases; unmatched bases: 6.